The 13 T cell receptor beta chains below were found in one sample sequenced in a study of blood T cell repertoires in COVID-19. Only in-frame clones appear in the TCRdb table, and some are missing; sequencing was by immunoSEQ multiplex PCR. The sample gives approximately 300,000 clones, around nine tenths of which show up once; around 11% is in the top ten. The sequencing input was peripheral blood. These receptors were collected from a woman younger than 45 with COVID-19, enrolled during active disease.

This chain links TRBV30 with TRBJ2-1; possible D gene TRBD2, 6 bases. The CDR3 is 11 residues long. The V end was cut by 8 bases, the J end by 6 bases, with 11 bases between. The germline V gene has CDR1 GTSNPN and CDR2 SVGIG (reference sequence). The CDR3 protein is CAGSGGNEQFF. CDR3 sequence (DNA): TGTGCCGGGTCCGGGGGCAATGAGCAGTTCTTC.

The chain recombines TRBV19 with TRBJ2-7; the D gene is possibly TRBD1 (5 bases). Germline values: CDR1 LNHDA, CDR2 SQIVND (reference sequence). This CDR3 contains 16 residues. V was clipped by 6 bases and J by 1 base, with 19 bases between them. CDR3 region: CASRSYGAGDSYEQYF. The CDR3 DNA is TGTGCCAGTAGATCATATGGGGCAGGAGATTCCTACGAGCAGTACTTC.

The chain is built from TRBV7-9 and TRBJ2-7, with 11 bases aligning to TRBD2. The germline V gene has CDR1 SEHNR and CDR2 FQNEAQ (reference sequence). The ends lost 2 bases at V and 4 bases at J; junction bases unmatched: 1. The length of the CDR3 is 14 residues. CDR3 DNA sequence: TGTGCCAGCAGCTTACTAGCGGGAGGTTACGAGCAGTACTTC. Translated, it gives CASSLLAGGYEQYF.

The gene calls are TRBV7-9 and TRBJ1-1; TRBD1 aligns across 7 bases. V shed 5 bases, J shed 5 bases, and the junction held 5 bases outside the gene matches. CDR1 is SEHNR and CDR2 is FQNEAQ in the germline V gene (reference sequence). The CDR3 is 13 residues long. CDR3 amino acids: CASSPTGWTEAFF. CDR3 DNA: TGTGCCAGCAGCCCGACAGGGTGGACTGAAGCTTTCTTT. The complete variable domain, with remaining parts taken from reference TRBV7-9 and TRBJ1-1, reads DTGVSQNPRHKITKRGQNVTFRCDPISEHNRLYWYRQTLGQGPEFLTYFQNEAQLEKSRLLSDRFSAERPKGSFSTLEIQRTEQGDSAMYLCASSPTGWTEAFFGQGTRLTVV.

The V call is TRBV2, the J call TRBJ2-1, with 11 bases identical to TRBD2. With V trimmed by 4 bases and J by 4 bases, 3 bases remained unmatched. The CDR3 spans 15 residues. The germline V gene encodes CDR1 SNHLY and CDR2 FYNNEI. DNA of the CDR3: TGTGCCAGCAGTGTGACTAGCGGGATTTACAATGAGCAGTTCTTC. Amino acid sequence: CASSVTSGIYNEQFF.

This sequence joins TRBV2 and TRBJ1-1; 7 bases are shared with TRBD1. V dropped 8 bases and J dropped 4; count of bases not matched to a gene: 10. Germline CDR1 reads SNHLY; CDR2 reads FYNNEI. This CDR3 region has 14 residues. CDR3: CASLLDRAGTEAFF. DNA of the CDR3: TGTGCCAGCCTACTCGACAGGGCGGGCACTGAAGCTTTCTTT.

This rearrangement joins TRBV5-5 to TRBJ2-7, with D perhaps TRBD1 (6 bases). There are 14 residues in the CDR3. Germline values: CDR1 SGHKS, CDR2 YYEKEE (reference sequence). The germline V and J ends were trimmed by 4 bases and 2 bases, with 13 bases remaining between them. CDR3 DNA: TGTGCCAGCAGCCCCTCGGACAGTCCCTACGAGCAGTACTTC. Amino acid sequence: CASSPSDSPYEQYF. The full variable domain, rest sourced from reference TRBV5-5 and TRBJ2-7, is DAGVTQSPTHLIKTRGQQVTLRCSPISGHKSVSWYQQVLGQGPQFIFQYYEKEERGRGNFPDRFSARQFPNYSSELNVNALLLGDSALYLCASSPSDSPYEQYFGPGTRLTVT.

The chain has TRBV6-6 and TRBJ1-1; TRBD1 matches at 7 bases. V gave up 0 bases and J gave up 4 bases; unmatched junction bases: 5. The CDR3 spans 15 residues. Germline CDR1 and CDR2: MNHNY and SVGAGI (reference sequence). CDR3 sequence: CASSYSAQGSTEAFF. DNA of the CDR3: TGTGCCAGCAGTTACTCTGCACAGGGGTCCACTGAAGCTTTCTTT.

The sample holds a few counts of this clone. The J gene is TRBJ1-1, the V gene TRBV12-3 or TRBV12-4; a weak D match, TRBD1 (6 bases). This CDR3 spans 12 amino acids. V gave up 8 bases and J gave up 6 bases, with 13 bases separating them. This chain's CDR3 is CASLIRGSEAFF. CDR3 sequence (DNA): TGTGCCAGCCTAATCAGGGGCTCTGAAGCTTTCTTT.

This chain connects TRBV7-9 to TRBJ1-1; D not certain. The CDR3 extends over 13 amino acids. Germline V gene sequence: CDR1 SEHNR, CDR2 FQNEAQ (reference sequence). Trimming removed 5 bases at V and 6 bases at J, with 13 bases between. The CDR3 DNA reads TGTGCCAGCAGCCTTGGATTGCGGTCTGAAGCTTTCTTT. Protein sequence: CASSLGLRSEAFF. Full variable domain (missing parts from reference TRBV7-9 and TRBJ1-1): DTGVSQNPRHKITKRGQNVTFRCDPISEHNRLYWYRQTLGQGPEFLTYFQNEAQLEKSRLLSDRFSAERPKGSFSTLEIQRTEQGDSAMYLCASSLGLRSEAFFGQGTRLTVV.

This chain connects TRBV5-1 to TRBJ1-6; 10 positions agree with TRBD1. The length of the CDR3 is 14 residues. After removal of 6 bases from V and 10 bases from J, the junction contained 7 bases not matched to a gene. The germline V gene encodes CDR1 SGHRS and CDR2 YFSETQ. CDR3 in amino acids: CASTSTGGGSPLHF. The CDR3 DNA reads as TGCGCCAGCACCTCGACAGGGGGCGGGTCACCCCTCCACTTT. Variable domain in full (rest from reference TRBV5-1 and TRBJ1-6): KAGVTQTPRYLIKTRGQQVTLSCSPISGHRSVSWYQQTPGQGLQFLFEYFSETQRNKGNFPGRFSGRQFSNSRSEMNVSTLELGDSALYLCASTSTGGGSPLHFGNGTRLTVT.

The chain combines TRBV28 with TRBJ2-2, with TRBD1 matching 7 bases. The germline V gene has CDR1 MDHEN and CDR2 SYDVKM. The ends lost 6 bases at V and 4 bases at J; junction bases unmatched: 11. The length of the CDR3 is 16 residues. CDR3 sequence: CASSSATGRATGELFF. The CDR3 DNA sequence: TGTGCCAGCAGCTCCGCGACAGGGAGAGCCACCGGGGAGCTGTTTTTT.

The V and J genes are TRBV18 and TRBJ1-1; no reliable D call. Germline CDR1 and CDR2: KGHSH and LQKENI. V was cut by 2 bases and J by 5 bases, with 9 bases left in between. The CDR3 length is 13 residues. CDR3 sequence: CASSPESGTEAFF. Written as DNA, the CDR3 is TGTGCCAGCTCACCAGAGAGCGGGACTGAAGCTTTCTTT.